The clone carrying this TCR beta chain has a count of ten or more. Its antigen remains unidentified. The data stem from a study of early T cells in non-severe SARS-CoV-2 infection. Study overall: Chains from this unsorted whole-blood bulk RNA could not be paired. Whole-study results and caveats: Lookups in VDJdb leaned toward anti-spike CD8 responses and missed private and CD4 specificities.

The germline V gene encodes CDR1 SGHTA and CDR2 FQGNSA. The CDR3 contains 15 residues. The J segment lost 0 bases and the V segment lost 1 base, leaving 2 bases of the junction unmatched. Via MiXCR, TCRdb re-called the 5' RACE reads, giving one row per CDR3 protein. The table has about 22,000 distinct CDR3 sequences, roughly 4% seen once. The chain recombines TRBV7-2 with TRBJ1-1; 7 bases match TRBD1. The sequence was obtained from an adult who was a healthcare worker with PCR-confirmed SARS-CoV-2 infection or an uninfected control (not recorded which). Specimen: whole blood. The CDR3 bases are TGTGCCAGCAGCTTAGAGAGGGGGCTGAACACTGAAGCTTTCTTT. It encodes CASSLERGLNTEAFF.